This passage covers 18 T cell receptor beta chains from one sample sequenced in a study of resident and recirculating memory T cells in vitiligo. Measured with immunoSEQ multiplex PCR; TCRdb has only the in-frame clones, and not every one. The data show 39,000 or so clones, around 90% seen once. Sequencing was carried out using blood. The receptors originated from a male donor with vitiligo.

The chain joins TRBV11-3 to TRBJ2-1; tentatively, D is TRBD2 (5 bases). Trimming removed 5 bases at V and 5 bases at J, with 13 bases between. The germline V gene has CDR1 SGHNT and CDR2 YENEEA. This CDR3 is built from 14 residues. CDR3 protein: CASSPRGADNEQFF. The CDR3, as DNA: TGTGCCAGCAGCCCTCGGGGAGCGGACAATGAGCAGTTCTTC.

The V gene is TRBV15, the J gene TRBJ1-2; a weak D match, TRBD1 (6 bases). Trimming removed 0 bases at V and 8 bases at J, with 13 bases between. The CDR3 runs to 14 residues. The germline CDR1 and CDR2 sequences are LNHNV and YYDKDF (reference sequence). Written as DNA, the CDR3 is TGTGCCACCAGCAGAGATTCGGGGGGCGGGGGCTACACCTTC. Translating gives CATSRDSGGGGYTF.

CDR3: CASSYVGVRYGYTF. The DNA of the CDR3 is TGTGCCAGCAGTTATGTCGGGGTACGATATGGCTACACCTTC. This sequence joins TRBV6-5 and TRBJ1-2; no clear D gene. Trimming left V 3 bases short and J 5 bases short, with 13 bases between. Germline V gene sequence: CDR1 MNHEY, CDR2 SVGAGI. The CDR3 is made up of 14 amino acids.

The V call is TRBV5-5, the J call TRBJ1-4; D is unclear. The V end lost 10 bases, the J end lost 8 bases, and 24 bases lay between the germline ends. CDR3 length equals 15 residues. The germline V gene has CDR1 SGHKS and CDR2 YYEKEE (reference sequence). The CDR3 DNA reads as TGTGCCTCGATTTACCGGACTGGGCTAGGGGAAAAACTGTTTTTT. Its translation is CASIYRTGLGEKLFF.

The CDR3 reads CASFTSQGAIGNTEAFF. In DNA form, the CDR3 reads TGTGCCAGCTTCACTTCACAGGGGGCGATAGGGAACACTGAAGCTTTCTTT. This chain connects TRBV18 to TRBJ1-1; 9 bases map to TRBD1. The CDR3 is made up of 17 amino acids. Germline CDR1 reads KGHSH; CDR2 reads LQKENI. V shed 7 bases, J shed 1 base, and the junction held 13 bases outside the gene matches.

The chain links TRBV5-4 to TRBJ1-2; TRBD1 agrees at 7 bases. Germline lookup yields CDR1 SGHNT and CDR2 YYREEE (reference sequence). With V trimmed by 1 base and J by 4 bases, 4 bases remained unmatched. The CDR3 is 14 amino acids. The DNA for the CDR3 is TGTGCCAGCAGCTTGCGGACAGGTTCCTATGGCTACACCTTC. Translation gives CASSLRTGSYGYTF. Based on the CDR3 plus reference TRBV5-4 and TRBJ1-2, the full variable domain is ETGVTQSPTHLIKTRGQQVTLRCSSQSGHNTVSWYQQALGQGPQFIFQYYREEENGRGNFPPRFSGLQFPNYSSELNVNALELDDSALYLCASSLRTGSYGYTFGSGTRLTVV.

The count of this clone is one. The chain combines TRBV5-6 with TRBJ1-2, with D uncertain. Germline V CDR1 and CDR2: SGHDT, YYEEEE. V lost 4 bases and J 8 bases, leaving 15 bases between the germline ends. The CDR3 sequence is 13 residues long. CDR3 nucleotide sequence: TGTGCCAGCAGCCCAGGTGCCTCTCAAGGCTACACCTTC. Protein product: CASSPGASQGYTF.

Remarks on this clone: The same CDR3 also results from other DNA sequences found in this sample. This chain connects TRBV7-2 to TRBJ1-2; 10 bases match TRBD1. The germline V gene has CDR1 SGHTA and CDR2 FQGNSA. The CDR3 loop spans 14 amino acids. The J segment lost 4 bases and the V segment lost 1 base, leaving 0 bases of the junction unmatched. The CDR3 region is CASSLGDRGYGYTF. The CDR3, as DNA: TGTGCCAGCAGCTTAGGGGACAGGGGCTATGGCTACACCTTC.

This chain links TRBV2 with TRBJ1-6; 9 bases map to TRBD1. Losses at the gene ends were 6 bases for V and 4 bases for J; bases not matched to a gene: 10. CDR1 and CDR2 from the germline V gene are SNHLY and FYNNEI. The CDR3 is made up of 17 amino acids. This CDR3 reads CASRRDRGMLYNSPLHF. DNA for the CDR3: TGTGCCAGCAGGAGAGACAGGGGGATGTTATATAATTCACCCCTCCACTTT.

The chain links TRBV6-4 to TRBJ2-2; the match to TRBD1 covers 9 bases. V gave up 6 bases and J gave up 5 bases; unmatched junction bases: 4. CDR1 is MRHNA, CDR2 SNTAGT, per germline. The CDR3 loop spans 14 amino acids. CDR3 protein: CASREQGATGELFF. CDR3 nucleotides: TGTGCCAGCAGAGAACAGGGGGCAACCGGGGAGCTGTTTTTT.

The rearrangement joins TRBV7-2 to TRBJ2-3; 9 bases match TRBD2. The CDR3 has 17 amino acids. Germline V gene lookup returns CDR1 SGHTA and CDR2 FQGNSA. Losses at the gene ends were 1 base for V and 5 bases for J; bases not matched to a gene: 10. CDR3 DNA sequence: TGTGCCAGCAGCTTAGAGGCGCGGGGGGGCCGGGGAGATACGCAGTATTTT. This encodes CASSLEARGGRGDTQYF.

The chain links TRBV15 to TRBJ2-4, with TRBD1 identical over 8 bases. The CDR3 is made up of 14 amino acids. V lost 5 bases, J lost 6 bases, and 6 bases stayed unmatched. Germline V CDR1 and CDR2: LNHNV, YYDKDF (reference sequence). CDR3 region: CATSARQGINIQYF. CDR3 nucleotide sequence: TGTGCCACCAGCGCCCGACAGGGGATAAACATTCAGTACTTC.

The V and J genes are TRBV15 and TRBJ2-2, with unresolved D. V gave up 0 bases and J gave up 9 bases, with 11 bases separating them. CDR1 and CDR2 from the germline V gene are LNHNV and YYDKDF (reference sequence). The length of the CDR3 is 14 residues. The CDR3 loop is CATSRDHLARELFF. The CDR3 DNA follows: TGTGCCACCAGCAGAGATCACCTGGCTCGGGAGCTGTTTTTT. The variable domain in full, completed from reference TRBV15 and TRBJ2-2, reads DAMVIQNPRYQVTQFGKPVTLSCSQTLNHNVMYWYQQKSSQAPKLLFHYYDKDFNNEADTPDNFQSRRPNTSFCFLDIRSPGLGDTAMYLCATSRDHLARELFFGEGSRLTVL.

The gene calls are TRBV7-2 and TRBJ2-1; 7 bases are shared with TRBD2. With V trimmed by 5 bases and J by 4 bases, 8 bases remained unmatched. The V gene's germline CDR1 is SGHTA and CDR2 FQGNSA. The CDR3 sequence is 15 residues long. In nucleotides, the CDR3 is TGTGCCAGCAGCGATGGGGGGGGTATTTACAATGAGCAGTTCTTC. This codes for CASSDGGGIYNEQFF.

The CDR3 region has the DNA TGCGCCAGCAGCCAAGATCTCCGACAGGGGGCATATGGCTACACCTTC. Translation gives CASSQDLRQGAYGYTF. The V and J genes are TRBV4-3 and TRBJ1-2; TRBD1 matches 10 bases. Germline values: CDR1 LGHNA, CDR2 YSLEER. V lost 0 bases, J lost 5 bases, and 6 bases stayed unmatched. The CDR3 consists of 16 residues.

This clone occurred a few times. This chain uses TRBV6-5 with TRBJ1-1, with 8 bases that match TRBD1. The germline V gene has CDR1 MNHEY and CDR2 SVGAGI. The CDR3 loop spans 12 amino acids. V trimming: 4 bases; J trimming: 10 bases; junction bases outside the gene matches: 5. The CDR3 loop is CASSSDRGSAFF. CDR3 DNA: TGTGCCAGCAGTTCCGACAGGGGATCAGCTTTCTTT.

The genes are TRBV30 and TRBJ1-5; D remains unclear. Germline assignment: CDR1 GTSNPN and CDR2 SVGIG (reference sequence). V was trimmed by 4 bases and J by 4 bases, leaving 14 bases between them. This CDR3 has 14 amino acids. As DNA, the CDR3 is TGTGCCTGGACAGCGACGGAAAGAAATCAGCCCCAGCATTTT. This codes for CAWTATERNQPQHF.

V gene TRBV27 combines with J gene TRBJ1-2, with TRBD1 identical over 8 bases. The germline V gene has CDR1 MNHEY and CDR2 SMNVEV (reference sequence). The CDR3 runs to 13 residues. V lost 6 bases, J lost 8 bases, and 8 bases stayed unmatched. The CDR3 loop is CASSLDRGRGYTF. CDR3 in DNA: TGTGCCAGCAGCCTCGACAGGGGAAGAGGCTACACCTTC.